Listed below are T cell receptor beta chains from one sample, sequenced in a study of regulatory T cells in long-lasting Graves disease. MiXCR was run by TCRdb on the multiplex PCR reads, yielding one entry per CDR3 protein. The table has roughly 400,000 distinct CDR3 sequences, around 20% seen once. Sequences were derived from peripheral blood mononuclear cells (PBMCs), sampled when the disease was refractory, from a patient treated with antithyroid drugs. The receptors here all came from a female donor with Graves disease. The CDR3 runs from the conserved cysteine through the conserved F or W. D genes are given only for firm matches. Not every row has a clone size; where given, it reads once, few, many or a size class.

cdr3_nt: TGTGCCAGCACACCTGGGAGTTACGAGCAGTACTTC
cdr3_aa: CASTPGSYEQYF
d_call: NA
v_call: TRBV2
j_call: TRBJ2-7
clone_size: many

cdr3_nt: TGTGCCAGCAACGGGGGGAACGGTGGCGGTCAGCCCCAGCATTTT
cdr3_aa: CASNGGNGGGQPQHF
d_call: NA
v_call: TRBV28
j_call: TRBJ1-5
clone_size: NA

cdr3_nt: TGTGCCAGCAGACAGACTAGCGGTACCTACGAGCAGTACTTC
cdr3_aa: CASRQTSGTYEQYF
d_call: TRBD2
v_call: TRBV27
j_call: TRBJ2-7
clone_size: many

cdr3_nt: TGCAGTGCATTACAGGGCTTCAATCAGCCCCAGCATTTT
cdr3_aa: CSALQGFNQPQHF
d_call: NA
v_call: TRBV20-1
j_call: TRBJ1-5
clone_size: few

cdr3_nt: TGTGCCAGCAGCTTGAAGGGCCTGGACTATGGCTACACCTTC
cdr3_aa: CASSLKGLDYGYTF
d_call: NA
v_call: TRBV5-6
j_call: TRBJ1-2
clone_size: many

cdr3_nt: TGTGCCAGCAGCTTAGTCCGGGGACAGTCGCAATCTGGAAACACCATATATTTT
cdr3_aa: CASSLVRGQSQSGNTIYF
d_call: TRBD1
v_call: TRBV7-9
j_call: TRBJ1-3
clone_size: NA

cdr3_nt: TGCAGTGCTAGAGAAACTAGCGGGAGCGAGCAGTACTTC
cdr3_aa: CSARETSGSEQYF
d_call: TRBD2
v_call: TRBV20-1
j_call: TRBJ2-7
clone_size: many

cdr3_nt: TGTGCCAGCAGCTTGAGGGGCGCAGATACGCAGTATTTT
cdr3_aa: CASSLRGADTQYF
d_call: NA
v_call: TRBV13
j_call: TRBJ2-3
clone_size: NA

cdr3_nt: TGTGCCTGGAGTGCCAAGAGCCTGGGACTACGGGACATTCAGTACTTC
cdr3_aa: CAWSAKSLGLRDIQYF
d_call: TRBD2
v_call: TRBV30
j_call: TRBJ2-4
clone_size: few

cdr3_nt: TGTGCCAGCAGCTTGGAAGGGTTCGATGAGCAGTTCTTC
cdr3_aa: CASSLEGFDEQFF
d_call: NA
v_call: TRBV11-3
j_call: TRBJ2-1
clone_size: NA

cdr3_nt: TGTGCCAGCAGTTTAGGGGTAGGGATGGATGAAAAACTGTTTTTT
cdr3_aa: CASSLGVGMDEKLFF
d_call: NA
v_call: TRBV12-3/TRBV12-4
j_call: TRBJ1-4
clone_size: many

cdr3_nt: TGTGCCATAGACAGTCAACTTGGAAACACCATATATTTT
cdr3_aa: CAIDSQLGNTIYF
d_call: NA
v_call: TRBV28
j_call: TRBJ1-3
clone_size: few

cdr3_nt: TGCGCCAGCAGTATCTCGCTCAACACCGGGGAGCTGTTTTTT
cdr3_aa: CASSISLNTGELFF
d_call: NA
v_call: TRBV5-1
j_call: TRBJ2-2
clone_size: NA

cdr3_nt: TGCAGTGCTAGAGAACAAGGGACAGAAAATCGAAAACTGTTTTTT
cdr3_aa: CSAREQGTENRKLFF
d_call: TRBD1
v_call: TRBV20-1
j_call: TRBJ1-4
clone_size: NA

cdr3_nt: TGTGCCAGCGGGACAGGGAACTCCTACGAGCAGTACTTC
cdr3_aa: CASGTGNSYEQYF
d_call: TRBD1
v_call: TRBV25-1
j_call: TRBJ2-7
clone_size: many

cdr3_nt: TGTGCCAGCAGCCCGGCGGTGGATGAGCAGTTCTTC
cdr3_aa: CASSPAVDEQFF
d_call: NA
v_call: TRBV6-2/TRBV6-3
j_call: TRBJ2-1
clone_size: NA

cdr3_nt: TGTGCCAGCAGCCAAGATTTGGGTAGCGGGAGAGACCAAGAGACCCAGTACTTC
cdr3_aa: CASSQDLGSGRDQETQYF
d_call: TRBD2
v_call: TRBV3-1
j_call: TRBJ2-5
clone_size: many

cdr3_nt: TGTGCCAGCAGCGTAACCGCTAGCGGGACGGACTACGAGCAGTACTTC
cdr3_aa: CASSVTASGTDYEQYF
d_call: TRBD2
v_call: TRBV9
j_call: TRBJ2-7
clone_size: NA

cdr3_nt: TGTGCCACCAGCAGAGATTTGGGCAGGGATGAGACCCAGTACTTC
cdr3_aa: CATSRDLGRDETQYF
d_call: NA
v_call: TRBV15
j_call: TRBJ2-5
clone_size: many

cdr3_nt: TGTGCCAGCAGCTTGGGCGGGAGCATCGAGCAGTACTTC
cdr3_aa: CASSLGGSIEQYF
d_call: TRBD2
v_call: TRBV5-6
j_call: TRBJ2-7
clone_size: NA

cdr3_nt: TGTGCCTGGAGTAATCGGGGGGCGAATTCAGCTTTCTTT
cdr3_aa: CAWSNRGANSAFF
d_call: NA
v_call: TRBV30
j_call: TRBJ1-1
clone_size: many

cdr3_nt: TGTGCCAGCAGCTTAAGTGGTGACACCGGGGAGCTGTTTTTT
cdr3_aa: CASSLSGDTGELFF
d_call: NA
v_call: TRBV7-6
j_call: TRBJ2-2
clone_size: many

cdr3_nt: TGTGCCAGCAGCTTAGGGGTTCGGGTCCTTGAAGAGACCCAGTACTTC
cdr3_aa: CASSLGVRVLEETQYF
d_call: NA
v_call: TRBV7-9
j_call: TRBJ2-5
clone_size: few

cdr3_nt: TGTGCCATCAGTGTCCGGGACAGGGAAACTAGCGGGTCCTACAATGAGCAGTTCTTC
cdr3_aa: CAISVRDRETSGSYNEQFF
d_call: NA
v_call: TRBV10-3
j_call: TRBJ2-1
clone_size: few

cdr3_nt: TGTGCCAGCAGTTACGGGGAGGGACAGGGGTATGACTATGGCTACACCTTC
cdr3_aa: CASSYGEGQGYDYGYTF
d_call: TRBD1
v_call: TRBV6-5
j_call: TRBJ1-2
clone_size: NA

cdr3_nt: TGCACCAGCAGACTCGGGACGGAAGCTTCCTTT
cdr3_aa: CTSRLGTEASF
d_call: NA
v_call: TRBV5-1
j_call: TRBJ1-1
clone_size: NA

cdr3_nt: TGCGCCAGCAGCCCTGGGACAGGGATAACCTACGAGCAGTACTTC
cdr3_aa: CASSPGTGITYEQYF
d_call: TRBD1
v_call: TRBV5-1
j_call: TRBJ2-7
clone_size: NA

cdr3_nt: TGTGCCAGCAGTTGGGGACTAGCGGGAAGCACAGATACGCAGTATTTT
cdr3_aa: CASSWGLAGSTDTQYF
d_call: TRBD2
v_call: TRBV28
j_call: TRBJ2-3
clone_size: NA

cdr3_nt: TGTGCCAGTAGTAGTGGGCTAGCGGGAGGGCATGACATTCAGTACTTC
cdr3_aa: CASSSGLAGGHDIQYF
d_call: TRBD2
v_call: TRBV19
j_call: TRBJ2-4
clone_size: NA

cdr3_nt: TGCAGTGCTGAAAACAGGGATCAAGAGACCCAGTACTTC
cdr3_aa: CSAENRDQETQYF
d_call: NA
v_call: TRBV20-1
j_call: TRBJ2-5
clone_size: many

cdr3_nt: TGTGCCAGCAGTTTCAGGGACAGGGGGCTTGAAAAACTGTTTTTT
cdr3_aa: CASSFRDRGLEKLFF
d_call: TRBD1
v_call: TRBV27
j_call: TRBJ1-4
clone_size: few

cdr3_nt: TGCAGTGCTAGAGATTTGGGACTAGCGGTGGGGTACCAAGAGACCCAGTACTTC
cdr3_aa: CSARDLGLAVGYQETQYF
d_call: TRBD2
v_call: TRBV20-1
j_call: TRBJ2-5
clone_size: NA

cdr3_nt: TGTGCCAGCAGTGACTTATCAGGGTTCTCTGAAGCTTTCTTT
cdr3_aa: CASSDLSGFSEAFF
d_call: NA
v_call: TRBV6-1
j_call: TRBJ1-1
clone_size: few

cdr3_nt: TGTGCCAGCAGGCTGGGACGGAAAAAAGGACACGGGACCGGGGAGCTGTTTTTT
cdr3_aa: CASRLGRKKGHGTGELFF
d_call: NA
v_call: TRBV6-1
j_call: TRBJ2-2
clone_size: few

cdr3_nt: TGTGCCACGTGCTCGGGACCTCAATACGAGCAGTACTTC
cdr3_aa: CATCSGPQYEQYF
d_call: NA
v_call: TRBV6-1
j_call: TRBJ2-7
clone_size: NA

cdr3_nt: TGTGCCAGCAGTCGATCAGGGGGCGGGGATCAGCCCCAGCATTTT
cdr3_aa: CASSRSGGGDQPQHF
d_call: TRBD1
v_call: TRBV12-3/TRBV12-4
j_call: TRBJ1-5
clone_size: many

cdr3_nt: TGCGCCAGCAGTGAGACAGGGGACCCTCAAGAGACCCAGTACTTC
cdr3_aa: CASSETGDPQETQYF
d_call: TRBD1
v_call: TRBV10-2
j_call: TRBJ2-5
clone_size: few

cdr3_nt: TGTGCCGGCAGCCCTGGGACTCCCCAGGACGAAAAACTGTTTTTT
cdr3_aa: CAGSPGTPQDEKLFF
d_call: NA
v_call: TRBV28
j_call: TRBJ1-4
clone_size: few

cdr3_nt: TGTGCCAGTAGTATAGTCGGGGGGCCTACTGAAGCTTTCTTT
cdr3_aa: CASSIVGGPTEAFF
d_call: NA
v_call: TRBV19
j_call: TRBJ1-1
clone_size: few

cdr3_nt: TGTGCCAGCAGCTTAGACGCTAGCGGGAAGCACGAGCAGTACTTC
cdr3_aa: CASSLDASGKHEQYF
d_call: TRBD2
v_call: TRBV11-2
j_call: TRBJ2-7
clone_size: NA

cdr3_nt: TGTGCCAGCAGCGCCGGGACAGGGAGTTTCGAGCAGTACTTC
cdr3_aa: CASSAGTGSFEQYF
d_call: TRBD1
v_call: TRBV5-6
j_call: TRBJ2-7
clone_size: NA

cdr3_nt: TGTGCCACCGGCGGGGTGGGTACTGAAGCTTTCTTT
cdr3_aa: CATGGVGTEAFF
d_call: NA
v_call: TRBV24-1
j_call: TRBJ1-1
clone_size: many

cdr3_nt: TGTGCCAGCAGCCTACTAAGGGGACAGGGCAATCAGCCCCAGCATTTT
cdr3_aa: CASSLLRGQGNQPQHF
d_call: TRBD1
v_call: TRBV28
j_call: TRBJ1-5
clone_size: NA

cdr3_nt: TGTGCCAGCACCGAGCACATGAACACTGAAGCTTTCTTT
cdr3_aa: CASTEHMNTEAFF
d_call: NA
v_call: TRBV6-2/TRBV6-3
j_call: TRBJ1-1
clone_size: NA

cdr3_nt: TGTGCCAGCAGTTTAACCCTTTCCTCTGGAAACACCATATATTTT
cdr3_aa: CASSLTLSSGNTIYF
d_call: NA
v_call: TRBV28
j_call: TRBJ1-3
clone_size: few

cdr3_nt: TGTGCCAGCAGTTTGGCGACTAGCGGGGAGACCCAGTACTTC
cdr3_aa: CASSLATSGETQYF
d_call: TRBD2
v_call: TRBV27
j_call: TRBJ2-5
clone_size: many

cdr3_nt: TGTGCCAGCAGGAAACCGGGACAGGGGGAACGTTCACCCCTCCACTTT
cdr3_aa: CASRKPGQGERSPLHF
d_call: TRBD1
v_call: TRBV27
j_call: TRBJ1-6
clone_size: many

cdr3_nt: TGTGCCAGCAGTTTTTCGCAGGAGATCTATGGCTACACCTTC
cdr3_aa: CASSFSQEIYGYTF
d_call: NA
v_call: TRBV28
j_call: TRBJ1-2
clone_size: many

cdr3_nt: TGTGCCATCAGTGAACCGGGAGGAGAAGAGACCCAGTACTTC
cdr3_aa: CAISEPGGEETQYF
d_call: TRBD2
v_call: TRBV10-3
j_call: TRBJ2-5
clone_size: few

cdr3_nt: TGCAGTGCAGCGACCCCCTACGAGCAGTACTTC
cdr3_aa: CSAATPYEQYF
d_call: NA
v_call: TRBV20-1
j_call: TRBJ2-7
clone_size: NA

cdr3_nt: TGCAGCGTTGGGCCGGGGGACTACGAGCAGTACTTC
cdr3_aa: CSVGPGDYEQYF
d_call: NA
v_call: TRBV29-1
j_call: TRBJ2-7
clone_size: NA

cdr3_nt: TGCAGTGCTAAAAAACAGGGGAGCACAGATACGCAGTATTTT
cdr3_aa: CSAKKQGSTDTQYF
d_call: TRBD1
v_call: TRBV20-1
j_call: TRBJ2-3
clone_size: NA

cdr3_nt: TGCAGTGCAACCGCGGGGGCAACTAATGAAAAACTGTTTTTT
cdr3_aa: CSATAGATNEKLFF
d_call: NA
v_call: TRBV20-1
j_call: TRBJ1-4
clone_size: few

cdr3_nt: TGTGCCAGCAGTTCGGACAGGGGAAACAATCAGCCCCAGCATTTT
cdr3_aa: CASSSDRGNNQPQHF
d_call: TRBD1
v_call: TRBV12-3/TRBV12-4
j_call: TRBJ1-5
clone_size: many

cdr3_nt: TGTGCCAGCAGTTCCCAGGGCCGAGAGACCCAGTACTTC
cdr3_aa: CASSSQGRETQYF
d_call: NA
v_call: TRBV28
j_call: TRBJ2-5
clone_size: many